Listed below are T cell receptor beta chains from one sample, sequenced in a study of blood T cell repertoires in COVID-19. The table came from immunoSEQ multiplex PCR; TCRdb's copy has only in-frame clones and leaves some out. Of about 100,000 clones listed, about four fifths are singletons. The sequenced sample consisted of peripheral blood. The receptor set was obtained from a man aged 55-75 years with acute or convalescent COVID-19. CDR3s include the opening cysteine and the closing phenylalanine or tryptophan. The D gene is left open where the match is weak.

d_call: NA
j_call: TRBJ1-5
v_call: TRBV28
cdr3_aa: CASDRVGQPQHF
cdr3_nt: TGTGCCAGCGATCGGGTAGGTCAGCCCCAGCATTTT

d_call: NA
j_call: TRBJ1-2
v_call: TRBV6-5
cdr3_aa: CASSYSSAGDYGYTF
cdr3_nt: TGTGCCAGCAGTTACTCGAGCGCCGGGGACTATGGCTACACCTTC